The 26 T cell receptor beta chains given below trace back to one sample, sequenced in a study of immune evolution from preneoplasia to lung adenocarcinoma. Data came from immunoSEQ multiplex PCR; TCRdb stores just in-frame clones and leaves some out. Here the sample spans roughly 7,500 clones, roughly 70% being singletons. The sequencing input was FFPE atypical adenomatous hyperplasia tissue from the lung. Subset indicated: atypical adenomatous hyperplasia (AAH), lung preneoplasia. The receptors derive from a donor of 70 years or more with lung adenocarcinoma. Some clones in this sample may be carry-over from other donors' samples.

This clone was recorded a few times. The V gene is TRBV19, the J gene TRBJ1-5; the match to TRBD1 covers 7 bases. This CDR3 comprises 15 residues. Germline V gives CDR1 LNHDA, CDR2 SQIVND (reference sequence). The junction had 3 bases not matched to a gene; V was cut back by 1 base and J by 3 bases. CDR3 bases: TGTGCCAGTAGTATAGGGACAGGAAACAATCAGCCCCAGCATTTT. Residues: CASSIGTGNNQPQHF.

The chain joins TRBV19 to TRBJ1-2; D unresolved. The length of the CDR3 is 14 residues. Germline V gives CDR1 LNHDA, CDR2 SQIVND (reference sequence). Trimming cost V 5 bases and J 0 bases, with 10 bases left between them. CDR3 coding DNA: TGTGCCAGTAGTCGAGGGATAGCTAACTATGGCTACACCTTC. Translated: CASSRGIANYGYTF.

The rearrangement links TRBV21-1 to TRBJ1-4; the DNA was not compared with TRBD1, the D call given in the table. TRBV21-1 is recorded as a pseudogene. The CDR3 has 18 residues. CDR3 DNA: TGTGCCAGCAGCCCACACGGATACAGAAGTGGATGGAATGAAAAACTGTTTTTT. Protein: CASSPHGYRSGWNEKLFF.

The chain employs TRBV18 and TRBJ1-1; weak D call: TRBD1 (6 bases). The CDR3 is 14 amino acids. Germline V lookup: CDR1 KGHSH, CDR2 LQKENI. With 2 bases removed from V and 7 bases from J, the gap between germline ends came to 14 bases. CDR3: CASSPRNRDNEAFF. As DNA, the CDR3 is TGTGCCAGCTCACCAAGGAACAGGGACAATGAAGCTTTCTTT.

The rearrangement joins TRBV19 to TRBJ2-1, with 8 positions matching TRBD2. The CDR3 is 14 amino acids. CDR1 LNHDA and CDR2 SQIVND come from the germline V gene (reference sequence). V dropped 4 bases and J dropped 6; count of bases not matched to a gene: 5. CDR3 nucleotide sequence: TGTGCCAGTAGTACAGGACTAGCTAGCAATGAGCAGTTCTTC. The encoded protein is CASSTGLASNEQFF.

This chain uses TRBV19 with TRBJ2-7, with 10 positions matching TRBD2. The CDR3 is 15 amino acids. Germline trimming cut 1 base from V and 6 bases from J; bases unmatched to any gene: 6. The germline V gene encodes CDR1 LNHDA and CDR2 SQIVND (reference sequence). The CDR3 loop reads CASSIGGASGSEQYF. CDR3 DNA sequence: TGTGCCAGTAGTATAGGAGGGGCTAGCGGGAGCGAGCAGTACTTC.

The V call is TRBV7-2, the J call TRBJ2-1; D may be TRBD2 (6 bases). The CDR3 has 13 residues. CDR1 is SGHTA and CDR2 is FQGNSA in the germline V gene. With 4 bases removed from V and 4 bases from J, the gap between germline ends came to 8 bases. The CDR3 DNA reads as TGTGCCAGCAGCTCCGGGAGTTACAATGAGCAGTTCTTC. It yields the protein CASSSGSYNEQFF. The variable domain in full, with the rest retrieved from reference TRBV7-2 and TRBJ2-1, is GAGVSQSPSNKVTEKGKDVELRCDPISGHTALYWYRQSLGQGLEFLIYFQGNSAPDKSGLPSDRFSAERTGGSVSTLTIQRTQQEDSAVYLCASSSGSYNEQFFGPGTRLTVL.

The chain recombines TRBV5-6 with TRBJ2-1; D gene uncertain. CDR1 is SGHDT and CDR2 is YYEEEE in the germline V gene. The CDR3 is made up of 15 amino acids. V lost 5 bases, J lost 6 bases, and 18 bases lay in between. The CDR3 reads CASSLAGLVGNEQFF. CDR3 coding DNA: TGTGCCAGCAGTCTGGCTGGGTTGGTCGGCAATGAGCAGTTCTTC.

The chain is built from TRBV5-1 and TRBJ1-1; TRBD1 might be the D (6 bases). CDR3 length: 14 residues. V gave up 4 bases and J gave up 3 bases, with 13 bases separating them. Germline CDR1 SGHRS, CDR2 YFSETQ. The CDR3 nucleotides are TGCGCCAGCAGCACCACAGGGAGGGACACTGAAGCTTTCTTT. It translates to CASSTTGRDTEAFF.

The chain links TRBV14 to TRBJ2-5; D tentatively reads TRBD1 or TRBD2 (5 bases each). The CDR3 sequence is 15 residues long. The germline V gene has CDR1 SGHDN and CDR2 FVKESK. The V and J ends lost 6 bases and 3 bases respectively, with 17 bases between them. The CDR3: CASSPTGRRKETQYF. CDR3 coding DNA: TGTGCCAGCAGTCCTACGGGGCGGCGGAAAGAGACCCAGTACTTC.

The chain has TRBV6-5 and TRBJ1-5, with TRBD1 identical over 10 bases. With 2 bases clipped from V and 5 bases from J, the junction kept 3 bases outside the gene matches. The CDR3 extends over 15 amino acids. Germline CDR1 MNHEY, CDR2 SVGAGI. CDR3 sequence (DNA): TGTGCCAGCAGTTACACGACAGGGGGCGATCAGCCCCAGCATTTT. It is translated as CASSYTTGGDQPQHF.

The V gene is TRBV29-1, the J gene TRBJ1-2; possible D gene TRBD1, 6 bases. The V gene's germline CDR1 is SQVTM and CDR2 ANQGSEA. The CDR3 consists of 12 residues. The ends were cut back, 7 bases at V and 4 bases at J, with 13 bases in the middle. DNA of the CDR3: TGCAGCGCCGCGCCACAGGGCTATGGCTACACCTTC. It encodes CSAAPQGYGYTF.

This chain uses TRBV2 with TRBJ2-1, with 7 bases identical to TRBD1. CDR3 length: 15 residues. The trim removed 6 bases at V and 4 bases at J, leaving 9 bases unmatched. Germline assignment: CDR1 SNHLY and CDR2 FYNNEI. Here the CDR3 reads CASSPDRVAYNEQFF. CDR3 nucleotide sequence: TGTGCCAGCAGCCCAGACAGGGTCGCATACAATGAGCAGTTCTTC.

This clone has only a few counts. This sequence joins TRBV2 and TRBJ2-5, with a weak D call TRBD2 (5 bases). This CDR3 has 13 residues. The ends were cut back, 6 bases at V and 5 bases at J, with 13 bases in the middle. The germline CDR1 and CDR2 sequences are SNHLY and FYNNEI. CDR3 nucleotides: TGTGCCAGCAGCCTCCTGAGGGAGGAGACCCAGTACTTC. It yields the protein CASSLLREETQYF.

The gene calls are TRBV5-1 and TRBJ1-1; D not certain. V was cut by 9 bases and J by 1 base, with 16 bases left in between. Germline CDR1 SGHRS, CDR2 YFSETQ. The CDR3 is 14 amino acids. CDR3 region: CATKVDTQNTEAFF. CDR3 sequence (DNA): TGCGCCACCAAGGTTGACACTCAGAACACTGAAGCTTTCTTT.

This clone was counted a few times. This chain joins TRBV28 and TRBJ1-2; tentative D call: TRBD1 (5 bases). The CDR3 is 13 amino acids. Deletions cut 5 bases from V and 8 bases from J, with 15 bases between. Germline-derived CDR1 and CDR2 are MDHEN and SYDVKM. CDR3 sequence (DNA): TGTGCCAGCAGTGAAGGAGGGGATGACGGCTACACCTTC. Translated: CASSEGGDDGYTF.

The V call is TRBV9, the J call TRBJ1-2; D remains ambiguous. Germline V gene data show CDR1 as SGDLS and CDR2 as YYNGEE. The length of the CDR3 is 13 residues. Trimming cost V 0 bases and J 5 bases, with 8 bases left between them. Here the CDR3 reads CASSVDSAYGYTF. The CDR3 DNA sequence: TGTGCCAGCAGCGTAGACAGCGCTTATGGCTACACCTTC.

This clone was observed a few times. This chain links TRBV7-2 with TRBJ1-4, with D uncertain. V lost 7 bases and J lost 7, with 19 bases in between. CDR1 is SGHTA, CDR2 FQGNSA, per germline. The CDR3 has 15 amino acids. The CDR3 loop reads CASTRNPAGGEKLFF. CDR3 nucleotides: TGTGCCAGCACCCGGAACCCCGCAGGAGGTGAAAAACTGTTTTTT. Filled out from reference TRBV7-2 and TRBJ1-4, the complete variable domain reads GAGVSQSPSNKVTEKGKDVELRCDPISGHTALYWYRQSLGQGLEFLIYFQGNSAPDKSGLPSDRFSAERTGGSVSTLTIQRTQQEDSAVYLCASTRNPAGGEKLFFGSGTQLSVL.

The chain links TRBV2 to TRBJ1-5; D unclear. Germline V gene data show CDR1 as SNHLY and CDR2 as FYNNEI. V lost 6 bases and J 7 bases, leaving 16 bases between the germline ends. The CDR3 is made up of 14 amino acids. DNA for the CDR3: TGTGCCAGCAGGGGCGGGGTTGCTGGCCAGCCCCAGCATTTT. Translating it yields CASRGGVAGQPQHF.

The chain is built from TRBV28 and TRBJ2-1; D ambiguous. Germline V gives CDR1 MDHEN, CDR2 SYDVKM. V dropped 2 bases and J dropped 5 bases, with 16 bases sitting between them. The CDR3 length is 16 residues. The CDR3 DNA reads TGTGCCAGCAGTTTAAGGTCCTTTTATCAGAACAATGAGCAGTTCTTC. Encoded protein: CASSLRSFYQNNEQFF.

The chain joins TRBV18 to TRBJ2-7, with D possibly matching TRBD2 (5 bases). Trimming pared 2 bases from V and 4 bases from J, leaving 6 bases between. This CDR3 is 12 amino acids long. Germline V CDR1 and CDR2: KGHSH, LQKENI. CDR3 protein: CASSPGRYEQYF. The CDR3 DNA is TGTGCCAGCTCACCAGGGAGATACGAGCAGTACTTC.

This chain joins TRBV27 and TRBJ2-7, with 9 bases matching TRBD2. This CDR3 has 15 residues. V shed 3 bases, J shed 2 bases, and the junction held 5 bases outside the gene matches. From germline, CDR1 is MNHEY and CDR2 SMNVEV (reference sequence). The CDR3 spells CASSLFGGGAYEQYF. In nucleotides, the CDR3 is TGTGCCAGCAGTTTGTTCGGCGGGGGGGCCTACGAGCAGTACTTC.

This clone has only a few counts. V and J are TRBV14 and TRBJ1-1; possible D gene TRBD1, 5 bases. Trimming left V 1 base short and J 10 bases short, with 16 bases between. CDR1 and CDR2 (germline): SGHDN, FVKESK. The CDR3 contains 14 residues. The CDR3 coding sequence is TGTGCCAGCAGCCAAGGGTCGATACCCAGGGCAGCTTTCTTT. Its protein product is CASSQGSIPRAAFF.

This clone has a handful of counts. The V call is TRBV18, the J call TRBJ2-3; D is undetermined. The CDR3 sequence is 15 residues long. Germline CDR1 is KGHSH and CDR2 is LQKENI. V shed 0 bases and J shed 4 bases, with 11 bases lying between them. For the CDR3, the DNA is TGTGCCAGCTCACCACCGGCGAGTACTTCAGATACGCAGTATTTT. As protein: CASSPPASTSDTQYF.

V usage is TRBV11-2 and J usage is TRBJ1-2; perhaps TRBD1 as D (6 bases). From germline, CDR1 is SGHAT and CDR2 FQNNGV. The length of the CDR3 is 13 residues. V was cut by 1 base and J by 4 bases, with 7 bases left in between. The CDR3 bases are TGTGCCAGCAGCTTAGCAGGGGCCTATGGCTACACCTTC. Its translation is CASSLAGAYGYTF.

The CDR3 reads CATSRTGEGQPQHF. CDR3 bases: TGTGCCACCAGCAGGACAGGGGAGGGACAGCCCCAGCATTTT. V and J are TRBV15 and TRBJ1-5; 8 bases map to TRBD1. With 3 bases clipped from V and 7 bases from J, the junction kept 5 bases outside the gene matches. This CDR3 is 14 amino acids long. The germline V gene has CDR1 LNHNV and CDR2 YYDKDF (reference sequence).